This T cell receptor (beta chain) was captured by sequencing in a study of T cells in Graves' hyperthyroidism and ophthalmopathy. About this clonotype itself: Antigen unknown.

Trimming pared 7 bases from V and 0 bases from J, leaving 15 bases between. This CDR3 region has 15 residues. TCR beta CDR3 regions were amplified from RNA transcripts. In the first-round RT-PCR of the TCR CDR3, the HTBI primer set was used. Each CDR3 protein is one row after TCRdb ran MiXCR on the multiplex PCR reads. The sample contains about 840,000 distinct CDR3 sequences, roughly 40% of which appear only once. The study, taken as a whole, reports: In validation, the model predicted ophthalmopathy. These predictions came a median approximately 6.5 months before onset.

Sequencing used blood. The TCR sequence derives from a man aged 18 to 29 with Graves' hyperthyroidism. The V gene is TRBV12-3 or TRBV12-4, the J gene TRBJ1-1; D not certain. Written as DNA, the CDR3 is TGTGCCAGCAACCAGCCCGGGAACATGAACACTGAAGCTTTCTTT. Its translation: CASNQPGNMNTEAFF.